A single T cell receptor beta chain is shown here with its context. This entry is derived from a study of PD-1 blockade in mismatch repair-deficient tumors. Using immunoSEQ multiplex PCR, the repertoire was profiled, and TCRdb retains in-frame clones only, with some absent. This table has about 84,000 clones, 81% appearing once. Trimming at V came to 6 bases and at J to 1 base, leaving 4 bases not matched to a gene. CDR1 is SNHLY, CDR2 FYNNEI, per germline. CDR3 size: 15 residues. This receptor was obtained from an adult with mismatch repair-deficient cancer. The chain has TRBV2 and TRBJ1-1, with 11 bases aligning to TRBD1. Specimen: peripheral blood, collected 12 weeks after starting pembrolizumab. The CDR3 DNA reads TGTGCCAGCAGCCGGGACAGGGGGGAGAACACTGAAGCTTTCTTT. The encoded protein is CASSRDRGENTEAFF.